This T cell receptor beta chain stems from a study of blood T cell repertoires in COVID-19. About the research overall: The study drew acute and convalescent COVID-19 samples from the United States, Italy and Spain. The analysed material was cDNA or gDNA that came from T cells, B-cell-depleted T cells, or PBMCs.

Original data processing: Researchers report that nucleated cell counts were estimated from reference gene primer amplification. Repertoires were generated with immunoSEQ multiplex PCR, while TCRdb's copy carries only in-frame clones and drops some. The DNA was the basis for D and trimming; V, J and clone size are from that table. The sample comprises 250,000 or so clones, around 91% of which are singletons, and around 1.9% rests with the top ten. It was during active infection that Seattle patients were enrolled and then longitudinally followed. Looked up from germline, CDR1 is SQVTM and CDR2 is ANQGSEA. V was clipped by 2 bases and J by 0 bases, with 10 bases between them. The CDR3 runs 15 residues.

The chain uses TRBV29-1 and TRBJ2-2, with D possibly TRBD1 on 5 matching bases. The clonotype comes from a woman aged 55 to 70 with COVID-19, enrolled during active disease. The sequencing input was peripheral blood. CDR3 nucleotides: TGCAGCGTTGAACTAACAGGTTCGAACACCGGGGAGCTGTTTTTT. Translated: CSVELTGSNTGELFF.